This is a list of T cell receptor beta chains from one sample in a study of human T cells and chemical hapten exposure. In TCRdb, the RACE reads were re-called with MiXCR into one record per CDR3 protein. In the table there are approximately 41,000 distinct CDR3 sequences, 9% to 9.5% of which are singletons. The sequencing used whole blood, collected in connection with sensitization to the hapten diphenylcyclopropenone (DPC). The receptors come from a man over 45 with alopecia areata. Some clones in this sample may be carry-over from other donors' samples. CDR3s include the opening cysteine and the closing phenylalanine or tryptophan. D genes are given only for firm matches. Size is stated for part of the rows, as once, few or many counts, or as a class when the clone is expanded.

TRBD2 | TRBJ2-7 | many | TRBV7-2 | CASSFTGTSGGTGNEQYF | TGTGCCAGCAGCTTCACCGGGACTAGCGGTGGGACCGGGAACGAGCAGTACTTC
NA | TRBJ2-7 | NA | TRBV11-2 | CASSLDRVSSYEQYF | TGTGCCAGCAGCTTAGATCGTGTAAGCTCCTACGAGCAGTACTTC
NA | TRBJ1-1 | many | TRBV4-3 | CASSQDPAGGTEAFF | TGCGCCAGCAGCCAAGACCCCGCCGGGGGCACTGAAGCTTTCTTT
NA | TRBJ2-7 | few | TRBV5-1 | CASSLALGSYEQYF | TGCGCCAGCAGCTTGGCCCTAGGCTCCTACGAGCAGTACTTC
NA | TRBJ2-4 | few | TRBV6-6 | CASSYSAEVAKNIQYF | TGTGCCAGCAGTTACTCCGCGGAGGTAGCCAAAAACATTCAGTACTTC
TRBD2 | TRBJ2-1 | few | TRBV7-9 | CASSLRLAGKWGEQFF | TGTGCCAGCAGCCTCCGACTAGCGGGGAAGTGGGGTGAGCAGTTCTTC
NA | TRBJ1-3 | NA | TRBV14 | CASSHSGNTIYF | TGTGCCAGCAGCCATTCAGGAAACACCATATATTTT
NA | TRBJ2-5 | NA | TRBV2 | CASSVEIGQETQYF | TGTGCCAGCAGTGTTGAAATCGGACAAGAGACCCAGTACTTC
TRBD2 | TRBJ2-1 | many | TRBV3-1 | CASSQIAGTTRNEQFF | TGTGCCAGCAGCCAAATAGCGGGAACCACCAGGAATGAGCAGTTCTTC
NA | TRBJ2-5 | NA | TRBV20-1 | CSARAPGLPQETQYF | TGCAGTGCTAGAGCACCGGGACTCCCCCAAGAGACCCAGTACTTC
TRBD1 | TRBJ2-5 | few | TRBV11-2 | CASSPYRGTGGQETQYF | TGTGCCAGCAGCCCATACCGCGGGACAGGGGGCCAAGAGACCCAGTACTTC
NA | TRBJ2-3 | many | TRBV5-1 | CASSLPGQADTQYF | TGCGCCAGCAGCTTGCCAGGGCAGGCGGATACGCAGTATTTT
TRBD2 | TRBJ2-3 | NA | TRBV7-9 | CASSLKAGGTDTQYF | TGTGCCAGCAGCTTAAAAGCGGGGGGCACAGATACGCAGTATTTT
NA | TRBJ2-7 | many | TRBV29-1 | CSVKIRVRAAPFYEQYF | TGCAGCGTCAAAATCCGGGTTCGAGCGGCCCCATTCTACGAGCAGTACTTC
NA | TRBJ1-1 | many | TRBV6-6 | CASSPGGARGAEAFF | TGTGCCAGCAGCCCCGGGGGGGCAAGGGGGGCTGAAGCTTTCTTT
NA | TRBJ2-5 | NA | TRBV12-3/TRBV12-4 | CASSSHRADSETQYF | TGTGCCAGCAGTTCACACCGGGCGGACAGCGAGACCCAGTACTTC
TRBD1 | TRBJ2-5 | many | TRBV24-1 | CATSDDTTGAGETQYF | TGTGCCACCAGTGATGATACTACAGGGGCCGGTGAGACCCAGTACTTC
NA | TRBJ2-4 | few | TRBV28 | CASTEVLAKNIQYF | TGTGCCAGCACCGAAGTCCTAGCCAAAAACATTCAGTACTTC
NA | TRBJ2-7 | once | TRBV12-3/TRBV12-4 | CASSFQDSYEQYF | TGTGCCAGCAGTTTCCAAGATTCCTACGAGCAGTACTTC
NA | TRBJ2-7 | many | TRBV11-2 | CASSGLLGEQYF | TGTGCCAGCAGCGGTCTCCTCGGAGAGCAGTACTTC
NA | TRBJ2-7 | NA | TRBV7-3 | CASSLNFGQTYEQYF | TGTGCCAGCAGCTTAAATTTTGGACAGACCTACGAGCAGTACTTC
NA | TRBJ2-3 | many | TRBV28 | CASSRRIWDTQYF | TGTGCCAGCAGTCGCCGAATCTGGGATACGCAGTATTTT
TRBD2 | TRBJ2-3 | NA | TRBV19 | CASSTVAGEGDTQYF | TGTGCCAGTAGTACAGTAGCGGGAGAAGGAGATACGCAGTATTTT
NA | TRBJ1-3 | few | TRBV4-1 | CASSQVGNTIYF | TGCGCCAGCAGCCAAGTGGGAAACACCATATATTTT
NA | TRBJ1-5 | many | TRBV27 | CASSSMRNQPQHF | TGTGCCAGCAGCTCGATGCGCAATCAGCCCCAGCATTTT
NA | TRBJ2-2 | few | TRBV5-1 | CASSLAVDGELFF | TGCGCCAGCAGCTTGGCGGTAGACGGGGAGCTGTTTTTT
NA | TRBJ1-4 | NA | TRBV5-4 | CASSLSSDSRNEKLFF | TGTGCCAGCAGCTTGTCCAGCGACAGCCGTAATGAAAAACTGTTTTTT
NA | TRBJ1-1 | many | TRBV28 | CTLGRNGNTEAFF | TGTACCCTGGGGAGGAACGGGAACACTGAAGCTTTCTTT
NA | TRBJ1-4 | NA | TRBV20-1 | CSAYRDTTTNEKLFF | TGCAGTGCGTACCGGGACACCACAACTAATGAAAAACTGTTTTTT
NA | TRBJ2-1 | NA | TRBV5-1 | CASSLNSRRDNEQFF | TGCGCCAGCAGCTTGAACTCCCGCAGGGACAATGAGCAGTTCTTC
NA | TRBJ2-5 | many | TRBV25-1 | CASTRSGGETQYF | TGTGCCAGCACGCGGAGCGGAGGGGAGACCCAGTACTTC
NA | TRBJ2-7 | NA | TRBV29-1 | CSVEQGSNEQYF | TGCAGCGTTGAACAGGGTAGCAACGAGCAGTACTTC
TRBD2 | TRBJ2-2 | many | TRBV5-1 | CASRQGAGGPTGELFF | TGCGCCAGCAGGCAGGGCGCGGGAGGGCCAACCGGGGAGCTGTTTTTT
NA | TRBJ2-7 | many | TRBV3-1 | CASSREEGYEQYF | TGTGCCAGCAGCCGAGAGGAGGGTTACGAGCAGTACTTC
TRBD1 | TRBJ2-3 | many | TRBV2 | CASSVKQGVDTQYF | TGTGCCAGCAGCGTAAAACAGGGGGTGGATACGCAGTATTTT
TRBD2 | TRBJ2-7 | few | TRBV7-2 | CASSKAGGETYEQYF | TGTGCCAGCAGCAAAGCGGGAGGGGAAACCTACGAGCAGTACTTC
NA | TRBJ2-7 | NA | TRBV7-2 | CASSPGWGYEQYF | TGTGCCAGCAGCCCCGGCTGGGGCTACGAGCAGTACTTC
NA | TRBJ1-3 | NA | TRBV6-5 | CASSYRPGVGNTIYF | TGTGCCAGCAGTTACCGGCCAGGGGTAGGAAACACCATATATTTT
NA | TRBJ2-1 | few | TRBV7-3 | CASSRAQGTYNEQFF | TGTGCCAGCAGCCGAGCACAGGGTACCTACAATGAGCAGTTCTTC
TRBD2 | TRBJ2-3 | NA | TRBV29-1 | CSVEDLAGSTDTQYF | TGCAGCGTTGAAGATCTAGCGGGGAGCACAGATACGCAGTATTTT
TRBD1 | TRBJ2-5 | many | TRBV10-1 | CASSESGGRKETQYF | TGCGCCAGCAGTGAGTCAGGGGGCCGTAAAGAGACCCAGTACTTC
NA | TRBJ1-4 | many | TRBV20-1 | CSARDGPGEKLFF | TGCAGTGCTAGAGATGGCCCCGGTGAAAAACTGTTTTTT
NA | TRBJ2-1 | NA | TRBV7-3 | CASSLTRDNEQFF | TGTGCCAGCAGCTTAACGCGGGACAATGAGCAGTTCTTC
TRBD2 | TRBJ2-3 | few | TRBV20-1 | CSASRAGGLPDTQYF | TGCAGTGCTAGCCGAGCGGGAGGGCTTCCAGATACGCAGTATTTT
NA | TRBJ1-1 | many | TRBV28 | CAGGRGSNTEAFF | TGTGCCGGAGGACGCGGCTCGAACACTGAAGCTTTCTTT